This T cell receptor (beta chain) comes out of a study of blood T cell repertoires in COVID-19. About the research overall: The United States, Italy and Spain were the sources of the acute and convalescent COVID-19 samples. PBMCs, B-cell-depleted T cells, or T cells were the source of the cDNA or gDNA that made up the material.

Sequenced by immunoSEQ multiplex PCR; TCRdb stores in-frame clones only, minus some. Of 150,000 to 200,000 clones in the sample, around four fifths were seen once. Those who participated ranged in age from about 18 to 89 years and resided in about two dozen US areas. Participants' own reports of clinical history determined their cohort assignment. CDR3 size: 14 residues. The germline V gene encodes CDR1 LGHDT and CDR2 YNNKEL (reference sequence). After removal of 4 bases from V and 12 bases from J, the junction contained 11 bases not matched to a gene. The rearrangement uses TRBV3-1 (or the pseudogene TRBV3-2) and TRBJ2-1; 8 nucleotides agree with TRBD2. The sequencing sample was made of PBMCs or T cells enriched from blood (not recorded which). This receptor was obtained from a woman aged 45-60 years in a cohort exposed to, infected with or recovered from COVID-19 (not recorded which). The CDR3 sequence: CASSRSILAAGQFF. The DNA for the CDR3 is TGTGCCAGCAGCCGATCAATACTAGCGGCCGGGCAGTTCTTC.